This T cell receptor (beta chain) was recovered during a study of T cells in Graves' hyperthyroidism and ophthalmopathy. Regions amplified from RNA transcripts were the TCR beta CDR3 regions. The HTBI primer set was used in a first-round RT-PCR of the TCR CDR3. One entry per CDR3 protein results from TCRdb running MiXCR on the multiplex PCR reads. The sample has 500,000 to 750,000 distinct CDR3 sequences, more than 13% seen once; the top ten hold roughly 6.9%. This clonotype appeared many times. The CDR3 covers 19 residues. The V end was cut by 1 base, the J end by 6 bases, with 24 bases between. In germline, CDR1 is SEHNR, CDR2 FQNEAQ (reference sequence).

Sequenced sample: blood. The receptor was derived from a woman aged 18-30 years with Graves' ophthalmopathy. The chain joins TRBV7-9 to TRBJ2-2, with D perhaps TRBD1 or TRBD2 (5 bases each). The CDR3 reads CASSLGTPRDGGLAGELFF. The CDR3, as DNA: TGTGCCAGCAGCTTAGGGACGCCCCGGGACGGCGGGTTGGCCGGGGAGCTGTTTTTT.